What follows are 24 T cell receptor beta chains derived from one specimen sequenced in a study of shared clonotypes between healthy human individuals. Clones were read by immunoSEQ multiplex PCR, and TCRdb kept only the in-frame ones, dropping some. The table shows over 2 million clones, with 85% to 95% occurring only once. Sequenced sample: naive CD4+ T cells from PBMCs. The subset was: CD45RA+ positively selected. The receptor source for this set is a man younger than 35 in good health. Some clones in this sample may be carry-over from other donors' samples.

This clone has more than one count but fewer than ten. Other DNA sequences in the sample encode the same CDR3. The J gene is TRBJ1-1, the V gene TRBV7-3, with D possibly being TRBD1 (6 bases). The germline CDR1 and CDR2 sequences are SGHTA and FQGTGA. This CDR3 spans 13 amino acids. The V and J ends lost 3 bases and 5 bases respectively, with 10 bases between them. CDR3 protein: CASSLTGRTEAFF. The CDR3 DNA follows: TGTGCCAGCAGCTTGACAGGTCGGACTGAAGCTTTCTTT.

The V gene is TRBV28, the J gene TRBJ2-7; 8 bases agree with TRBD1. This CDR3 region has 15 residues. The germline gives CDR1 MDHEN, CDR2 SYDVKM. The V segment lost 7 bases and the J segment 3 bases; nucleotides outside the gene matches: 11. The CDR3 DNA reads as TGTGCCAGCATCGCAGGGGGCGCTTGGGGCTACGAGCAGTACTTC. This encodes CASIAGGAWGYEQYF.

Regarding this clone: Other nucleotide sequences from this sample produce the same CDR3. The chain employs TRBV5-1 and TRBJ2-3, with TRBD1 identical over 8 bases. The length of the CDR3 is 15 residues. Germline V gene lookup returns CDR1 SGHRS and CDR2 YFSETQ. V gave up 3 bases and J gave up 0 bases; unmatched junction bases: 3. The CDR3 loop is CASSSGQGSTDTQYF. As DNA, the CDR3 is TGCGCCAGCAGCTCCGGACAGGGAAGCACAGATACGCAGTATTTT. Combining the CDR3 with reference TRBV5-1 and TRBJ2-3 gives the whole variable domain KAGVTQTPRYLIKTRGQQVTLSCSPISGHRSVSWYQQTPGQGLQFLFEYFSETQRNKGNFPGRFSGRQFSNSRSEMNVSTLELGDSALYLCASSSGQGSTDTQYFGPGTRLTVL.

The CDR3 bases are TGTGCCAGCAGCACCCGGGAAACCGGGGAGCTGTTTTTT. The encoded protein is CASSTRETGELFF. V gene TRBV11-3 combines with J gene TRBJ2-2; weak D call: TRBD2 (5 bases). V was shortened by 5 bases and J by 5 bases, with 9 bases between the two germline ends. The CDR3 runs 13 residues. From germline, CDR1 is SGHNT and CDR2 YENEEA.

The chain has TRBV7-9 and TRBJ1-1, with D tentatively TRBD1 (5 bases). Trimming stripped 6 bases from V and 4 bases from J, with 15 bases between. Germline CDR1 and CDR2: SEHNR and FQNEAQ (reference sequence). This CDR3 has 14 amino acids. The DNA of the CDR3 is TGTGCCAGCAGTGAAGGGGCGAGTAGCACTGAAGCTTTCTTT. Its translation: CASSEGASSTEAFF.

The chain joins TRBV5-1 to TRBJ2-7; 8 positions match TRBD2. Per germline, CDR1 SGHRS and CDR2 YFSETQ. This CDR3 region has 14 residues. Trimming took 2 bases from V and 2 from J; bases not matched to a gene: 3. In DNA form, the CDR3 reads TGCGCCAGCAGCTTCCAGGGACTAGCCTACGAGCAGTACTTC. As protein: CASSFQGLAYEQYF.

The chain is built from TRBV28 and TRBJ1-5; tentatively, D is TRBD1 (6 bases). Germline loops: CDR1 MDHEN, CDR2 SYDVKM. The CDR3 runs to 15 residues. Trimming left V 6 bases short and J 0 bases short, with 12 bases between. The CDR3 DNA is TGTGCCAGCAGGGAGGACAGTCATAGCAATCAGCCCCAGCATTTT. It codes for CASREDSHSNQPQHF.

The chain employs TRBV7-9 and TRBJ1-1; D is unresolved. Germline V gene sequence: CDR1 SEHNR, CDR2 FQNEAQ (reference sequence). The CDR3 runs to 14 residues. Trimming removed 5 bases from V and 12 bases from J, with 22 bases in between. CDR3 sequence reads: CASSAPLLSWRTFF. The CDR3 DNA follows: TGTGCCAGCAGCGCTCCCCTATTATCGTGGAGAACTTTCTTT. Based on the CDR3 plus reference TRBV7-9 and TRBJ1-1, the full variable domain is DTGVSQNPRHKITKRGQNVTFRCDPISEHNRLYWYRQTLGQGPEFLTYFQNEAQLEKSRLLSDRFSAERPKGSFSTLEIQRTEQGDSAMYLCASSAPLLSWRTFFGQGTRLTVV.

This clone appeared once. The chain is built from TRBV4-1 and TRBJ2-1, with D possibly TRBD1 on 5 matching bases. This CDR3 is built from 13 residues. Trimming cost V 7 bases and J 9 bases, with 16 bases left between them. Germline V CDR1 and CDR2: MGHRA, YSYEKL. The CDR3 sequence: CASKTQEKIEQFF. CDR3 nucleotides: TGCGCCAGCAAGACACAGGAAAAGATTGAGCAGTTCTTC.

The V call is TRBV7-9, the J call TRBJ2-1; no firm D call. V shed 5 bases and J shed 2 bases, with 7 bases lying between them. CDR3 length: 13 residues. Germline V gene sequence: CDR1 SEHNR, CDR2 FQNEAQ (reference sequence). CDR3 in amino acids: CASSPPPYNEQFF. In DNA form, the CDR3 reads TGTGCCAGCAGCCCCCCACCCTACAATGAGCAGTTCTTC.

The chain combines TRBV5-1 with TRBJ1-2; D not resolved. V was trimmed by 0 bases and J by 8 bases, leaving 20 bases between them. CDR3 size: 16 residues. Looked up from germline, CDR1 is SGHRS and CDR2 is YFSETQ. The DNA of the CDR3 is TGCGCCAGCAGCTTGGCCCCCCCTCGCGTGGCCCACGGCTACACCTTC. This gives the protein CASSLAPPRVAHGYTF.

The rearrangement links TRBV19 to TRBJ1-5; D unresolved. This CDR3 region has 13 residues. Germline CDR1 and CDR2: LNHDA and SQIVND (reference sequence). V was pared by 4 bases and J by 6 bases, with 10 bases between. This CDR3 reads CASSNPFSQPQHF. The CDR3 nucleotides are TGTGCCAGTAGTAATCCCTTTAGTCAGCCCCAGCATTTT.

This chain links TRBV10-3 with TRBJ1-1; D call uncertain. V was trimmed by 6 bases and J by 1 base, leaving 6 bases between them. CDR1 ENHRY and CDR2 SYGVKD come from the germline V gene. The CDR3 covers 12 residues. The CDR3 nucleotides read TGTGCCATCAGACATACGAACACTGAAGCTTTCTTT. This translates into CAIRHTNTEAFF.

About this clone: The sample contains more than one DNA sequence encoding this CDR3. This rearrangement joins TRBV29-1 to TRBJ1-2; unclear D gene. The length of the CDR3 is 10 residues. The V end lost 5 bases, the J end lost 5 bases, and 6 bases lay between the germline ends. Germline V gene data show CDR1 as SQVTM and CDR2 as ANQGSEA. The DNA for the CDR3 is TGCAGCGTTCTTTTTTATGGCTACACCTTC. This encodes CSVLFYGYTF.

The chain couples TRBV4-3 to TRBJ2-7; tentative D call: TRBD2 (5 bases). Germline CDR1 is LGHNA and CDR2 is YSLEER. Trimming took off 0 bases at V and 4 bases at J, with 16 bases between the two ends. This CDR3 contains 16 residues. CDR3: CASSQDPREDRYEQYF. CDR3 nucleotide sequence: TGCGCCAGCAGCCAAGATCCCCGGGAAGATCGGTACGAGCAGTACTTC.

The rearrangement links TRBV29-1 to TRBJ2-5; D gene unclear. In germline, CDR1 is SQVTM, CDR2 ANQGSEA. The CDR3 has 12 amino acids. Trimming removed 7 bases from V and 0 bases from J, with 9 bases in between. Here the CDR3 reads CSATNYQETQYF. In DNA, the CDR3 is TGCAGCGCTACAAATTACCAAGAGACCCAGTACTTC.

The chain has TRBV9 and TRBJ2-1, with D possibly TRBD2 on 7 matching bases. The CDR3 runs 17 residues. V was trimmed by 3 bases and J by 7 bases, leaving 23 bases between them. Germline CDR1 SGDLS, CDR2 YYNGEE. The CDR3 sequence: CASSGTRQSSQGNEQFF. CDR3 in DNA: TGTGCCAGCAGCGGGACTAGACAGTCCAGTCAGGGGAATGAGCAGTTCTTC.

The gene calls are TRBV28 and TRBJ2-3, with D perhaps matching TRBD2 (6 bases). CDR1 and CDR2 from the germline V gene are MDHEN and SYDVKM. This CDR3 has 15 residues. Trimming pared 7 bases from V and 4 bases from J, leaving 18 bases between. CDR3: CASTPSRGGADTQYF. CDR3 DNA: TGTGCCAGCACCCCCTCGAGGGGAGGCGCAGATACGCAGTATTTT.

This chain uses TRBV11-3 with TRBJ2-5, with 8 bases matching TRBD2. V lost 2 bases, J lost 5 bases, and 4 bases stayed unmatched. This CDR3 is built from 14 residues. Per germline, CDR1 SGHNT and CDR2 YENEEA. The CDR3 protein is CASSLSSGKETQYF. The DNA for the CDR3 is TGTGCCAGCAGCTTAAGTAGCGGGAAGGAGACCCAGTACTTC.

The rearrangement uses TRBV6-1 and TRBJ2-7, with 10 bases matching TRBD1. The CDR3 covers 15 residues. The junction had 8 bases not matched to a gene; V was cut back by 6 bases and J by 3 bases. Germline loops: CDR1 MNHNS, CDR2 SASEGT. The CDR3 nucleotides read TGTGCCAGCAGAGGAGTCCGGACAGGGGGCTACGAGCAGTACTTC. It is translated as CASRGVRTGGYEQYF.

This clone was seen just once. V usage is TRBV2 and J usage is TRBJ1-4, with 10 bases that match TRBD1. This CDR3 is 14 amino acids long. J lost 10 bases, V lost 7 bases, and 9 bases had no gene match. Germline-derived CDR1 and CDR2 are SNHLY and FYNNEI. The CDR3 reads CASTQTGGGPKLFF. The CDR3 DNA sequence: TGTGCCAGCACCCAGACAGGGGGCGGACCAAAACTGTTTTTT.

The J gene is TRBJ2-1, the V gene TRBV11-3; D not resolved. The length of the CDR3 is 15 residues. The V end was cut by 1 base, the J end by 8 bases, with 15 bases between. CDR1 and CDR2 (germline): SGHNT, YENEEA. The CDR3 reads CASSLGVSPSDEQFF. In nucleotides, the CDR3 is TGTGCCAGCAGCTTAGGGGTTAGCCCTTCCGATGAGCAGTTCTTC. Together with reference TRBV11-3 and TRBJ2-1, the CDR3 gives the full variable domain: EAGVVQSPRYKIIEKKQPVAFWCNPISGHNTLYWYLQNLGQGPELLIRYENEEAVDDSQLPKDRFSAERLKGVDSTLKIQPAELGDSAVYLCASSLGVSPSDEQFFGPGTRLTVL.

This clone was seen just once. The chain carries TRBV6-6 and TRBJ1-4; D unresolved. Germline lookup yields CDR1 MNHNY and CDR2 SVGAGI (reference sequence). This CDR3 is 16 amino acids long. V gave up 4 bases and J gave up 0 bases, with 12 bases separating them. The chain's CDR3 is CASSSARLATNEKLFF. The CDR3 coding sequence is TGTGCCAGCAGTTCCGCGAGGCTTGCAACTAATGAAAAACTGTTTTTT.

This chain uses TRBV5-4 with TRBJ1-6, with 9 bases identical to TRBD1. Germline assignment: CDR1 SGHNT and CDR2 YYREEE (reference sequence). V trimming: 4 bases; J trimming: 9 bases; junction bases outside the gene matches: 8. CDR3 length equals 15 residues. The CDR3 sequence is CASSVVGTGSSPLHF. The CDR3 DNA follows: TGTGCCAGCAGCGTGGTCGGGACAGGGAGTTCACCCCTCCACTTT.